This note documents a single TCR beta chain sequence. Sequencing was performed with immunoSEQ multiplex PCR; in TCRdb, only in-frame clones are kept and a portion is missing. The sample shows fewer than 350,000 clones, approximately 88% of them seen only once. The data originate from a study of blood T cell repertoires in COVID-19. V lost 7 bases and J lost 7, with 14 bases in between. CDR3 length equals 13 residues. Germline CDR1 MNHEY, CDR2 SMNVEV (reference sequence). For recovered donors of Cohort 3, there were two negative PCRs, clearance, or symptom resolution. The chain combines TRBV27 with TRBJ2-1; D is unresolved. The sequenced sample consisted of PBMCs or T cells enriched from blood (not recorded which). This TCR came from a woman aged 25 to 39 who had recovered from COVID-19. The CDR3 reads CASKTGPRNEQFF. CDR3 nucleotides: TGTGCCAGCAAAACGGGTCCGAGGAATGAGCAGTTCTTC.